This TCR beta chain was captured by sequencing in a study of identical twins. The CDR3 loop spans 16 amino acids. V was clipped by 5 bases and J by 6 bases; unmatched bases: 12. Per the germline V gene, CDR1 is SGHTA and CDR2 is FQGNSA. Template switching, a step in the protocol, added a universal primer site, and cDNA carried unique molecular identifiers. A single record per CDR3 protein comes from TCRdb applying MiXCR to the 5' RACE reads. The sample records around 490,000 distinct CDR3 sequences, more than 20% being singletons. These data were also reused for a study on yellow fever vaccine responses in identical twins.

Sequenced: CD4+ T cells sorted from blood. This sequence joins TRBV7-2 and TRBJ1-2, with 10 positions matching TRBD1. This receptor was identified in a woman between 18 and 29 years old in good health. CDR3: CASSPRYSGTGDGYTF. DNA of the CDR3: TGTGCCAGCAGCCCCCGTTACAGCGGGACAGGGGATGGCTACACCTTC.